Below are 29 T cell receptor beta chains sequenced from a single sample in a study of blood T cell repertoires in COVID-19. Here immunoSEQ multiplex PCR was the method, and the copy in TCRdb shows in-frame clones only, minus some. Among around 170,000 clones listed, approximately 79% were seen once. The sequenced material came from peripheral blood. These receptors were collected from a man aged 30 to 45 with active or convalescent COVID-19.

This clone showed up just a few times. The V call is TRBV28, the J call TRBJ1-2, with D possibly being TRBD1 (6 bases). V shed 5 bases and J shed 4 bases, with 17 bases lying between them. CDR1 and CDR2 from the germline V gene are MDHEN and SYDVKM. The CDR3 has 15 residues. The CDR3 sequence: CASSNPGDKSYGYTF. CDR3 nucleotide sequence: TGTGCCAGCAGTAACCCAGGGGACAAAAGCTATGGCTACACCTTC.

In its sample, this clone was seen once. J is TRBJ1-3 and V is TRBV30; 7 bases are a match to TRBD1. Trimming removed 3 bases from V and 4 bases from J; junction bases left unmatched: 3. CDR3 length equals 13 residues. In germline, CDR1 is GTSNPN, CDR2 SVGIG (reference sequence). Written as DNA, the CDR3 is TGTGCCTGGAGCCAGACAGGGGGAAACACCATATATTTT. Protein: CAWSQTGGNTIYF.

This chain links TRBV27 with TRBJ2-7; D is possibly TRBD1 (5 bases). Germline-derived CDR1 and CDR2 are MNHEY and SMNVEV (reference sequence). The CDR3 length is 15 residues. The V end was cut by 4 bases, the J end by 5 bases, with 18 bases between. CDR3 region: CASSSSTGPMHEQYF. In DNA, the CDR3 is TGTGCCAGCAGTTCCTCCACAGGTCCTATGCACGAGCAGTACTTC.

The genes are TRBV27 and TRBJ1-2; no clear D. In germline, CDR1 is MNHEY, CDR2 SMNVEV (reference sequence). This CDR3 comprises 14 residues. V lost 4 bases and J 2 bases, leaving 11 bases between the germline ends. CDR3 bases: TGTGCCAGCAGTTCCCTCCCGGTGAACTATGGCTACACCTTC. It codes for CASSSLPVNYGYTF.

The chain has TRBV7-9 and TRBJ2-5; TRBD2 matches at 12 bases. V lost 0 bases, J lost 5 bases, and 10 bases stayed unmatched. The V gene's germline CDR1 is SEHNR and CDR2 FQNEAQ (reference sequence). This CDR3 is 18 amino acids long. The CDR3 DNA reads TGTGCCAGCAGCTTAGCGAGGCTAGCGGGGGGGCCTTCGGAGACCCAGTACTTC. It is translated as CASSLARLAGGPSETQYF.

The V gene is TRBV7-8, the J gene TRBJ2-7, with 10 bases that match TRBD1. V lost 5 bases and J lost 6; bases outside the gene matches: 7. CDR1 and CDR2 (germline): SGHVS, FQNEAQ. This CDR3 region has 14 residues. CDR3 region: CASSLVGQGVEQYF. CDR3 DNA sequence: TGTGCCAGCAGCCTAGTAGGACAGGGGGTCGAGCAGTACTTC.

The chain is built from TRBV9 and TRBJ2-2, with D possibly matching TRBD1 (6 bases). Trimming removed 0 bases at V and 4 bases at J, with 10 bases between. Germline CDR1 SGDLS, CDR2 YYNGEE. The CDR3 is 15 amino acids. CDR3 in DNA: TGTGCCAGCAGCGTAGTAGCAGGGGCCACCGGGGAGCTGTTTTTT. Translating gives CASSVVAGATGELFF.

CDR3 sequence (DNA): TGCAGCGTGAACCAACAGGGATCGGGCACTGAAGCTTTCTTT. Amino acids: CSVNQQGSGTEAFF. V is TRBV29-1 and J is TRBJ1-1, with D possibly being TRBD1 (6 bases). The CDR3 consists of 14 residues. Germline V gene data show CDR1 as SQVTM and CDR2 as ANQGSEA. V was clipped by 6 bases and J by 4 bases, with 18 bases between them. Filled out from reference TRBV29-1 and TRBJ1-1, the complete variable domain reads SAVISQKPSRDICQRGTSLTIQCQVDSQVTMMFWYRQQPGQSLTLIATANQGSEATYESGFVIDKFPISRPNLTFSTLTVSNMSPEDSSIYLCSVNQQGSGTEAFFGQGTRLTVV.

This clone was found a few times. This rearrangement joins TRBV6-5 to TRBJ1-6; D gene uncertain. The CDR3 has 13 residues. Trimming took 0 bases from V and 9 from J, leaving 6 bases between them. The germline gives CDR1 MNHEY, CDR2 SVGAGI. The chain's CDR3 is CASSYSGASPLHF. The CDR3 DNA follows: TGTGCCAGCAGTTACTCGGGCGCTTCACCCCTCCACTTT.

The chain combines TRBV6-4 with TRBJ2-3; TRBD2 matches 10 bases. J gave up 4 bases and V 0 bases, and 1 base lay outside the gene matches. Germline assignment: CDR1 MRHNA and CDR2 SNTAGT. CDR3 length: 15 residues. CDR3: CASSDSTSGPDTQYF. In nucleotides, the CDR3 is TGTGCCAGCAGTGACTCGACTAGCGGGCCAGATACGCAGTATTTT.

The V and J genes are TRBV7-2 and TRBJ1-3; 8 bases align to TRBD1. Germline V gives CDR1 SGHTA, CDR2 FQGNSA. V was clipped by 5 bases and J by 7 bases; unmatched bases: 7. The CDR3 consists of 14 residues. The CDR3 reads CASSPGQGRNTIYF. The CDR3 DNA is TGTGCCAGCAGCCCTGGACAGGGTCGCAACACCATATATTTT.

The rearrangement uses TRBV2 and TRBJ2-1; 13 positions agree with TRBD2. CDR3 size: 17 residues. V lost 10 bases to trimming and J lost 8 bases; unmatched junction nucleotides: 17. The germline V gene encodes CDR1 SNHLY and CDR2 FYNNEI. CDR3 in amino acids: CATHVPRTSGSWDEQFF. The CDR3 nucleotides read TGTGCCACCCACGTCCCAAGGACTAGCGGGAGTTGGGATGAGCAGTTCTTC.

This clone was observed once. The V call is TRBV11-2, the J call TRBJ2-1; 9 positions agree with TRBD2. Trimming removed 5 bases from V and 0 bases from J; junction bases left unmatched: 8. The CDR3 loop spans 17 amino acids. Germline V gene sequence: CDR1 SGHAT, CDR2 FQNNGV. CDR3 residues: CASSKTLAGRSYNEQFF. The CDR3 nucleotides are TGTGCCAGCAGCAAAACACTAGCGGGCCGCTCCTACAATGAGCAGTTCTTC.

V gene TRBV6-4 combines with J gene TRBJ2-2; tentatively, D is TRBD1 (5 bases). The V end lost 6 bases, the J end lost 0 bases, and 17 bases lay between the germline ends. Germline lookup yields CDR1 MRHNA and CDR2 SNTAGT. The CDR3 length is 17 residues. The CDR3 loop is CASSPYGKGTNTGELFF. The CDR3 DNA reads as TGTGCCAGCAGCCCCTATGGCAAGGGGACGAACACCGGGGAGCTGTTTTTT.

The CDR3 loop reads CASSVWSGQPQHF. The CDR3, as DNA: TGTGCCAGCAGTGTCTGGTCAGGGCAGCCCCAGCATTTT. The chain is built from TRBV27 and TRBJ1-5; possible D gene TRBD1, 5 bases. Trimming removed 5 bases at V and 7 bases at J, with 12 bases between. The CDR3 is 13 residues long. CDR1 MNHEY and CDR2 SMNVEV come from the germline V gene (reference sequence).

The rearrangement joins TRBV30 to TRBJ1-4; 7 bases match TRBD1. With 4 bases clipped from V and 6 bases from J, the junction kept 11 bases outside the gene matches. Germline-derived CDR1 and CDR2 are GTSNPN and SVGIG (reference sequence). The CDR3 covers 15 residues. The CDR3 DNA sequence: TGTGCCTGGACCCACCGGGGGACAGCGGATGAAAAACTGTTTTTT. It is translated as CAWTHRGTADEKLFF.

The chain has TRBV30 and TRBJ2-5, with a possible D match to TRBD1 (6 bases). Germline CDR1 reads GTSNPN; CDR2 reads SVGIG (reference sequence). V gave up 2 bases and J gave up 2 bases, with 12 bases separating them. The CDR3 extends over 14 amino acids. Here the CDR3 DNA reads TGTGCCTGGAGTATGAGGACAGTTCAAGAGACCCAGTACTTC. This translates into CAWSMRTVQETQYF.

The chain carries TRBV5-4 and TRBJ2-7; 9 nucleotides line up with TRBD2. The CDR3 contains 19 residues. CDR1 is SGHNT, CDR2 YYREEE, per germline (reference sequence). CDR3 protein: CARSLAGGGGAVGVHEQYV. The CDR3 nucleotides are TGTGCCCGCAGCTTGGCGGGGGGCGGGGGGGCGGTTGGTGTCCACGAGCAGTACGTC.

The chain joins TRBV30 to TRBJ2-2, with TRBD1 matching 8 bases. CDR1 is GTSNPN, CDR2 SVGIG, per germline (reference sequence). The CDR3 is 13 amino acids. After removal of 4 bases from V and 7 bases from J, the junction contained 5 bases not matched to a gene. The CDR3: CAWTGQGGGELFF. CDR3 sequence (DNA): TGTGCCTGGACAGGACAGGGTGGCGGGGAGCTGTTTTTT.

The chain couples TRBV5-1 to TRBJ1-1; 8 nucleotides align to TRBD1. Germline assignment: CDR1 SGHRS and CDR2 YFSETQ. The CDR3 covers 16 residues. V trimming: 0 bases; J trimming: 3 bases; junction bases outside the gene matches: 7. The CDR3 sequence: CASSLAQGASYTEAFF. As DNA, the CDR3 is TGCGCCAGCAGCTTGGCGCAGGGGGCCTCATACACTGAAGCTTTCTTT.

This clone was picked up one time. The V gene is TRBV9, the J gene TRBJ2-7, with 14 bases that match TRBD2. The germline CDR1 and CDR2 sequences are SGDLS and YYNGEE. CDR3 length: 16 residues. The junction had 5 bases not matched to a gene; V was cut back by 2 bases and J by 4 bases. CDR3 region: CASSVGLAGAQYEQYF. In DNA form, the CDR3 reads TGTGCCAGCAGCGTGGGACTAGCGGGAGCCCAGTACGAGCAGTACTTC.

The chain joins TRBV18 to TRBJ2-2; TRBD1 matches 7 bases. Germline V CDR1 and CDR2: KGHSH, LQKENI. V lost 3 bases, J lost 4 bases, and 5 bases stayed unmatched. The CDR3 contains 15 residues. The CDR3 coding sequence is TGTGCCAGCTCACCCAATAGGGACAGCACCGGGGAGCTGTTTTTT. It encodes CASSPNRDSTGELFF. Drawing the rest from reference TRBV18 and TRBJ2-2, the complete variable domain is NAGVMQNPRHLVRRRGQEARLRCSPMKGHSHVYWYRQLPEEGLKFMVYLQKENIIDESGMPKERFSAEFPKEGPSILRIQQVVRGDSAAYFCASSPNRDSTGELFFGEGSRLTVL.

This chain uses TRBV10-3 with TRBJ1-2; no firm D call. CDR1 and CDR2 from the germline V gene are ENHRY and SYGVKD. The CDR3 loop spans 13 amino acids. V lost 8 bases, J lost 3 bases, and 13 bases lay in between. CDR3 DNA: TGTGCCATCGGGGAAGAGGGCTACTATGGCTACACCTTC. It is translated as CAIGEEGYYGYTF.

The J gene is TRBJ2-1, the V gene TRBV5-1, with TRBD1 matching 7 bases. The length of the CDR3 is 16 residues. Trimming at V came to 0 bases and at J to 0 bases, leaving 3 bases not matched to a gene. Germline assignment: CDR1 SGHRS and CDR2 YFSETQ. The CDR3 bases are TGCGCCAGCAGCTTGGCCGAGGGGGCCTCCTACAATGAGCAGTTCTTC. Amino acids: CASSLAEGASYNEQFF. The full variable domain, in which reference TRBV5-1 and TRBJ2-1 provide the parts outside the CDR3, is KAGVTQTPRYLIKTRGQQVTLSCSPISGHRSVSWYQQTPGQGLQFLFEYFSETQRNKGNFPGRFSGRQFSNSRSEMNVSTLELGDSALYLCASSLAEGASYNEQFFGPGTRLTVL.

J is TRBJ2-6 and V is TRBV9, with TRBD1 identical over 9 bases. V trimming: 3 bases; J trimming: 3 bases; junction bases outside the gene matches: 10. The CDR3 is 18 amino acids. CDR1 is SGDLS and CDR2 is YYNGEE in the germline V gene. CDR3 amino acids: CASSAPGQGFDGANVLTF. In DNA form, the CDR3 reads TGTGCCAGCAGCGCACCGGGACAGGGATTTGATGGGGCCAACGTCCTGACTTTC. Supplemented by reference TRBV9 and TRBJ2-6, the full variable domain reads DSGVTQTPKHLITATGQRVTLRCSPRSGDLSVYWYQQSLDQGLQFLIQYYNGEERAKGNILERFSAQQFPDLHSELNLSSLELGDSALYFCASSAPGQGFDGANVLTFGAGSRLTVL.

V usage is TRBV30 and J usage is TRBJ2-2; 7 bases agree with TRBD1. V lost 4 bases to trimming and J lost 5 bases; unmatched junction nucleotides: 10. This CDR3 spans 15 amino acids. From germline, CDR1 is GTSNPN and CDR2 SVGIG (reference sequence). CDR3 DNA sequence: TGTGCCTGGACCACAGGGGCCTTTTGGACCGGGGAGCTGTTTTTT. It codes for CAWTTGAFWTGELFF.

This clone was recorded only once. This sequence joins TRBV6-5 and TRBJ1-5; D unclear. This CDR3 is built from 13 residues. The germline V gene has CDR1 MNHEY and CDR2 SVGAGI. Between the trimmed V and J ends, which lost 6 bases and 5 bases, there was a span of 11 bases. The CDR3 DNA reads TGTGCCAGCAGCCGGGAGGGCCATCAGCCCCAGCATTTT. This translates into CASSREGHQPQHF.

The chain combines TRBV30 with TRBJ2-7; 7 nucleotides line up with TRBD2. The V and J ends lost 4 bases and 7 bases, in that order; junction bases with no gene match: 16. The CDR3 length is 15 residues. Per the germline V gene, CDR1 is GTSNPN and CDR2 is SVGIG (reference sequence). The CDR3 coding sequence is TGTGCCTGGACCTCCCCCAAGACGGGGGGAGGTGAGCAGTACTTC. Encoded protein: CAWTSPKTGGGEQYF. The full variable domain, its missing parts supplied by reference TRBV30 and TRBJ2-7, is SQTIHQWPATLVQPVGSPLSLECTVEGTSNPNLYWYRQAAGRGLQLLFYSVGIGQISSEVPQNLSASRPQDRQFILSSKKLLLSDSGFYLCAWTSPKTGGGEQYFGPGTRLTVT.

This rearrangement joins TRBV27 to TRBJ1-1; 10 bases are shared with TRBD1. This CDR3 contains 15 residues. The trim removed 3 bases at V and 5 bases at J, leaving 6 bases unmatched. From germline, CDR1 is MNHEY and CDR2 SMNVEV (reference sequence). The CDR3 nucleotides read TGTGCCAGCAGTTTGACAGGGGGCGGGCAAACTGAAGCTTTCTTT. This sequence encodes CASSLTGGGQTEAFF.